What follows is one TCR beta chain and its context. Its matching antigen is unknown. A junction end diverges from the germline sequence, so it may reflect a read error. The data originate from a study of tumor-infiltrating lymphocytes in primary liver carcinoma. Whole-study context: Patients of both sexes were 30 to 69 years old. Study-wide results and limits: A small share of top clones, only about 7.5-24%, was found in all five tumor regions.

Germline CDR1 is MNHEY and CDR2 is SVGEGT. CDR3 length: 16 residues. TCR beta cDNA came from roughly 0.45 ug total RNA, primed with a constant-region primer. Slightly modified ARM-PCR, run as three nested multiplex PCR rounds, produced the TCR beta libraries. A C-beta reverse primer and TRBV1-TRBV30 forward primers served in each of the first two PCR rounds, at 10 cycles apiece. TCRdb re-called the multiplex PCR reads with MiXCR, one entry per CDR3 protein. The sample lists roughly 120,000 distinct CDR3 sequences, approximately 64% occurring once. RNA and DNA were co-extracted from approximately 20-30 mg of unsorted bulk tissue. Primary liver carcinoma, confirmed by histopathology, was surgically resected.

The receptor was isolated from a woman aged 60 to 75 with primary liver carcinoma and hepatitis B virus infection. Sequencing was performed on liver tumor tissue from sampling region 3. Regarding subset: tumor region T3, left-lateral pole. The chain is built from TRBV6-2 or TRBV6-3 and TRBJ2-3, with 7 bases that match TRBD2. CDR3 in DNA: TGTGCCAGCAGTTGCGGAGGCGGGGGACTCCAGGATACGCTGTATTTC. It yields the protein CASSCGGGGLQDTLYF.